This T cell receptor beta chain stems from a study of blood T cell repertoires in COVID-19. Study as a whole: The origin of the acute and convalescent COVID-19 samples was the United States, Italy and Spain.

Trimming stripped 5 bases from V and 0 bases from J, with 11 bases between. Germline CDR1 reads SGHVS; CDR2 reads FNYEAQ. The CDR3 totals 15 residues. Data came from immunoSEQ multiplex PCR; TCRdb stores just in-frame clones and leaves some out. The table lists some 87,000 clones, around three quarters of them singletons. The genes are TRBV7-6 and TRBJ2-1; no definite D call. The sequenced sample consisted of peripheral blood. The source is a man between 45 and 60 years old who had recovered from COVID-19. The CDR3 spells CASSLLHSSYNEQFF. The CDR3 coding sequence is TGTGCCAGCAGCCTACTACATAGCTCCTACAATGAGCAGTTCTTC.